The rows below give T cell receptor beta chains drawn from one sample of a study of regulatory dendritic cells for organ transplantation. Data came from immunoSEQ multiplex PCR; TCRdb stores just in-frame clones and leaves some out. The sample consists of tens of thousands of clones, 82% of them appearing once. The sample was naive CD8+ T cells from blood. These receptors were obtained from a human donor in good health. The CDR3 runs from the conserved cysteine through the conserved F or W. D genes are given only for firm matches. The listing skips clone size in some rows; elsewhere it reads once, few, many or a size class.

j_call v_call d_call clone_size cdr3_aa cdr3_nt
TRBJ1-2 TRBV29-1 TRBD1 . CSVTGEKGGYTF TGCAGCGTCACAGGGGAAAAAGGTGGCTACACCTTC
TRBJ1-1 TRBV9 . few CASSVGGRGPLNTEAFF TGTGCCAGCAGCGTAGGAGGGAGAGGGCCCCTGAACACTGAAGCTTTCTTT
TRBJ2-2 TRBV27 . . CASYQQGTGELFF TGTGCCAGCTATCAACAGGGAACCGGGGAGCTGTTTTTT
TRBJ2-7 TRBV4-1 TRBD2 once CASSHRTSGLSSYEQYF TGCGCCAGCAGCCACAGGACTAGCGGGTTGAGCTCCTACGAGCAGTACTTC
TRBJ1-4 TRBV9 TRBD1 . CASSGAGTGGEKLFF TGTGCCAGCAGCGGAGCCGGGACAGGGGGTGAAAAACTGTTTTTT
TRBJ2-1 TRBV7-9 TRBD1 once CASSLFRDRGNEQFF TGTGCCAGCAGCTTATTTCGGGACAGGGGGAATGAGCAGTTCTTC
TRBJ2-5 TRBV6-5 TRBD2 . CASSPRGGPAETQYF TGTGCCAGCAGTCCACGGGGGGGCCCGGCGGAGACCCAGTACTTC
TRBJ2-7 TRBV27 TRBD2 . CASSPGTSGTGEQYF TGTGCCAGCAGTCCAGGGACTAGCGGGACAGGCGAGCAGTACTTC
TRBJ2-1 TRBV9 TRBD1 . CASSRDRGVSYNEQFF TGTGCCAGCAGCCGGGACAGGGGAGTTTCCTACAATGAGCAGTTCTTC
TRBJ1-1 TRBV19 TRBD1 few CASSLGTVSEAFF TGTGCCAGTAGTTTGGGGACAGTCTCTGAAGCTTTCTTT
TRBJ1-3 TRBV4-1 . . CASSREGGATGNTIYF TGCGCCAGCAGCCGTGAAGGGGGGGCTACTGGAAACACCATATATTTT
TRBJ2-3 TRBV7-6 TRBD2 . CASSLTSGGASDTQYF TGTGCCAGCAGCTTGACTAGCGGGGGGGCTTCAGATACGCAGTATTTT
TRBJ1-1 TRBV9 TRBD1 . CASSQGGNTEAFF TGTGCCAGCAGTCAGGGGGGGAACACTGAAGCTTTCTTT
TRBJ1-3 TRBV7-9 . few CASSAGTTSSGNTIYF TGTGCCAGCAGCGCCGGGACAACCTCTTCTGGAAACACCATATATTTT
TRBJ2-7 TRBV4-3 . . CASSQDRDWSYEQYF TGCGCCAGCAGCCAAGATCGAGACTGGTCCTACGAGCAGTACTTC
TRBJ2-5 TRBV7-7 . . CASSLGLLQETQYF TGTGCTAGCAGCTTAGGACTATTACAAGAGACCCAGTACTTC
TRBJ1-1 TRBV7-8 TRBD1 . CASSTDRLNTEAFF TGTGCCAGCAGCACGGACAGGTTGAACACTGAAGCTTTCTTT
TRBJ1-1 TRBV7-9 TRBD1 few CASGGTVDEAFF TGTGCCAGCGGCGGGACAGTGGATGAAGCTTTCTTT
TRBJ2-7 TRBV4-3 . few CASSQDSGSYEQYF TGCGCCAGCAGCCAAGATTCCGGTTCCTACGAGCAGTACTTC
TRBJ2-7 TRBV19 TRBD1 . CAVGTGFGEQYF TGTGCCGTAGGGACAGGGTTTGGCGAGCAGTACTTC
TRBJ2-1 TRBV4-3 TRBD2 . CASSQEGPPSGAYNEQFF TGCGCCAGCAGCCAAGAGGGGCCCCCTAGCGGGGCCTACAATGAGCAGTTCTTC
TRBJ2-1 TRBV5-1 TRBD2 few CASSLATSGGVDEQFF TGCGCCAGCAGCTTGGCTACTAGCGGGGGGGTGGATGAGCAGTTCTTC
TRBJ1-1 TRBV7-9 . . CALDPGAFF TGTGCCCTCGACCCAGGAGCTTTCTTT
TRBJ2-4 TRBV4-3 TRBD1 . CASSQDRGLAKNIQYF TGCGCCAGCAGCCAGGACAGGGGGCTAGCCAAAAACATTCAGTACTTC
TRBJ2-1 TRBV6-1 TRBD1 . CASSEGQGVHNEQFF TGTGCCAGCAGTGAGGGACAGGGAGTCCACAATGAGCAGTTCTTC
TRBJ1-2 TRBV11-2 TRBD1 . CASSLDPPGQGEDGYTF TGTGCCAGCAGCTTAGATCCCCCGGGACAGGGGGAAGATGGCTACACCTTC
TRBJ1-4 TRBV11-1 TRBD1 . CASSPTGTTNEKLFF TGTGCCAGCAGCCCGACAGGGACTACTAATGAAAAACTGTTTTTT